This T cell receptor (beta chain) was profiled in a study of blood T cell repertoires in COVID-19. For the study at large: The cDNA or gDNA used as material had been derived from T cells, B-cell-depleted T cells, or PBMCs.

There are 15 residues in the CDR3. As handled by the study authors: Reference gene primers were amplified, and this amplification served to estimate nucleated cell counts. Using immunoSEQ multiplex PCR, the repertoire was profiled, and TCRdb retains in-frame clones only, with some absent. D and trimming were read from the DNA, whereas the V and J calls and clone size are those reported in that table. Here the sample spans some 460,000 clones, more than 85% being singletons. This receptor was identified in a woman aged 25 to 39 with acute or convalescent COVID-19. The chain has TRBV21-1 and TRBJ2-7; TRBD1 is the table's D call and was not checked against the DNA. TRBV21-1 is a pseudogene segment. The sequenced sample consisted of peripheral blood. CDR3 protein: CASSYNRGQIYEQYF. CDR3 in DNA: TGTGCCAGCAGCTATAACAGGGGACAGATCTACGAGCAGTACTTC.